This T cell receptor (beta chain) was sequenced for a study of blood T cell repertoires in COVID-19. Trimming removed 5 bases at V and 5 bases at J, with 16 bases between. The CDR3 loop spans 14 amino acids. Germline values: CDR1 SGHVS, CDR2 FQNEAQ. Original methodology: Reference gene primers were amplified, and this amplification served to estimate nucleated cell counts. Sequencing was performed with immunoSEQ multiplex PCR; in TCRdb, only in-frame clones are kept and a portion is missing. Clonal size and the V and J genes are those of that table, whereas D and trimming came from the DNA. The sample lists some 42,000 clones; around nine tenths were seen once.

The source of this sequence is a human donor in a cohort sampled during active COVID-19. The sequencing input was peripheral blood. The rearrangement links TRBV7-8 to TRBJ2-7, with D tentatively TRBD1 (6 bases). For the CDR3, the DNA is TGTGCCAGCAGCCCCCACAGGGTCCAACACGAGCAGTACTTC. This gives the protein CASSPHRVQHEQYF. Based on the CDR3 plus reference TRBV7-8 and TRBJ2-7, the full variable domain is GAGVSQSPRYKVAKRGQDVALRCDPISGHVSLFWYQQALGQGPEFLTYFQNEAQLDKSGLPSDRFFAERPEGSVSTLKIQRTQQEDSAVYLCASSPHRVQHEQYFGPGTRLTVT.